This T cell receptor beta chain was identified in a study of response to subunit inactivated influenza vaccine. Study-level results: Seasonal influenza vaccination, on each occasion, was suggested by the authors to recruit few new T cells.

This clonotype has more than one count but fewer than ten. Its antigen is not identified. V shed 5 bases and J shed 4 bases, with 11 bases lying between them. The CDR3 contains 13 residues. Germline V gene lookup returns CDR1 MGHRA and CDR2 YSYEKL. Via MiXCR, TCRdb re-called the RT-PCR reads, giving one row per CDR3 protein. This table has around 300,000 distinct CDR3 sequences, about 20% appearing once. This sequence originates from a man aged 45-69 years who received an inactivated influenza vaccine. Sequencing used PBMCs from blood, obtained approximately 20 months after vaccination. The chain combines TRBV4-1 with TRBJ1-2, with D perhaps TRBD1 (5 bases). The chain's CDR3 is CASSFRDSYGYTF. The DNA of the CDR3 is TGCGCCAGCAGCTTTCGGGACTCCTATGGCTACACCTTC.